Shown below are 4 T cell receptor beta chains from a single sample sequenced in a study of technical replicates of blood from a handful of donors. The data were produced by immunoSEQ multiplex PCR, yet TCRdb's version contains in-frame clones alone and is incomplete. The sample includes some 70,000 clones, nearly 97% of them seen just once. Sequenced: T cells isolated from PBMCs. These receptors came from a human donor in good health.

This chain links TRBV28 with TRBJ2-1, with a tentative D call TRBD2 (6 bases). The CDR3 contains 14 residues. The germline CDR1 and CDR2 sequences are MDHEN and SYDVKM. V was cut by 3 bases and J by 6 bases, with 12 bases left in between. CDR3 loop: CASSFRLALNEQFF. The CDR3 DNA reads TGTGCCAGCAGTTTTAGGCTAGCGCTCAATGAGCAGTTCTTC.

The sample holds a few counts of this clone. The chain recombines TRBV6-5 with TRBJ1-1; D is uncertain. Per the germline V gene, CDR1 is MNHEY and CDR2 is SVGAGI. The length of the CDR3 is 14 residues. Trimming stripped 0 bases from V and 1 base from J, with 6 bases between. In nucleotides, the CDR3 is TGTGCCAGCAGTTACTCCCGACAGAACACTGAAGCTTTCTTT. The encoded protein is CASSYSRQNTEAFF.

The chain links TRBV2 to TRBJ2-2, with D possibly matching TRBD1 (6 bases). Trimming took 2 bases from V and 4 from J, leaving 11 bases between them. There are 15 residues in the CDR3. Germline V gene lookup returns CDR1 SNHLY and CDR2 FYNNEI. Written as DNA, the CDR3 is TGTGCCAGCAGTGAATTGCTACAGGGCACCGGGGAGCTGTTTTTT. This sequence encodes CASSELLQGTGELFF.

The rearrangement joins TRBV5-1 to TRBJ2-7; 9 bases fit TRBD2. The ends lost 1 base at V and 2 bases at J; junction bases unmatched: 13. Germline-derived CDR1 and CDR2 are SGHRS and YFSETQ. The length of the CDR3 is 18 residues. The CDR3 sequence: CASSLLGRTSDFPYEQYF. In DNA, the CDR3 is TGCGCCAGCAGCTTGCTTGGTCGGACTAGCGATTTCCCCTACGAGCAGTACTTC.